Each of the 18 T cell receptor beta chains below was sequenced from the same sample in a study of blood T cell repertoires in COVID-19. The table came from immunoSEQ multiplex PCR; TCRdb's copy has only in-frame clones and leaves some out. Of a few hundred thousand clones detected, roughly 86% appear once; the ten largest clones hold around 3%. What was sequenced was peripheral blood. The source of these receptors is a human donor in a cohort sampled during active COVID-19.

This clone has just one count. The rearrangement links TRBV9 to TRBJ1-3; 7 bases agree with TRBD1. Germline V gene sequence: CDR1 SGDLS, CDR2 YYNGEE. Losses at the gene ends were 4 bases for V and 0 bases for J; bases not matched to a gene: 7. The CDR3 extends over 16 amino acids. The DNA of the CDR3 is TGTGCCAGCAGCCCAACAGGGGCTCACTCTGGAAACACCATATATTTT. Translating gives CASSPTGAHSGNTIYF.

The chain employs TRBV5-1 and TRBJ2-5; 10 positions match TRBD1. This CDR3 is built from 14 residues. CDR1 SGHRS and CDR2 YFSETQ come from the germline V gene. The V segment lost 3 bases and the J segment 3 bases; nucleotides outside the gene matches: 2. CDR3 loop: CASSSGTGEETQYF. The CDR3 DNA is TGCGCCAGCAGCTCCGGGACAGGGGAAGAGACCCAGTACTTC.

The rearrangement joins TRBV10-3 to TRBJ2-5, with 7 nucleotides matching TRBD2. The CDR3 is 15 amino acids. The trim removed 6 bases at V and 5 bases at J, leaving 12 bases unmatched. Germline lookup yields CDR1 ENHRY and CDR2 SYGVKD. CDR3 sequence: CAISSKAGRTETQYF. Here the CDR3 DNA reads TGTGCCATCAGCTCGAAAGCGGGGAGGACGGAGACCCAGTACTTC.

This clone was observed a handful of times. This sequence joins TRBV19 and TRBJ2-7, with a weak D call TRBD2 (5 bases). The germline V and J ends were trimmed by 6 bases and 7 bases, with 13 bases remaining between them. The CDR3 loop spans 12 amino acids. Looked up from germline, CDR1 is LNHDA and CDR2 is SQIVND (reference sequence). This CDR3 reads CASRPTLGEQYF. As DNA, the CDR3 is TGTGCCAGTAGACCTACACTAGGAGAGCAGTACTTC.

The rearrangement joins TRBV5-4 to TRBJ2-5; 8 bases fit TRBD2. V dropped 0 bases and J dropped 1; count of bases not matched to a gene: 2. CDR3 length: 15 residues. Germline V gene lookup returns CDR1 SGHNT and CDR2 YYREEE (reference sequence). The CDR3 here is CASSLVRGGQETQYF. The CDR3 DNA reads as TGTGCCAGCAGCTTGGTCCGGGGGGGCCAAGAGACCCAGTACTTC. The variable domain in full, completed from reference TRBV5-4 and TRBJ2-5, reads ETGVTQSPTHLIKTRGQQVTLRCSSQSGHNTVSWYQQALGQGPQFIFQYYREEENGRGNFPPRFSGLQFPNYSSELNVNALELDDSALYLCASSLVRGGQETQYFGPGTRLLVL.

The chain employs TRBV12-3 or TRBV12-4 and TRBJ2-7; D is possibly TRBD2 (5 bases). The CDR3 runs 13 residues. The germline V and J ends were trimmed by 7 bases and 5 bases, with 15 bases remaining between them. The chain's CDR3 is CASTLAAWDEQYF. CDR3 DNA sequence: TGTGCCAGCACCCTAGCCGCGTGGGACGAGCAGTACTTC.

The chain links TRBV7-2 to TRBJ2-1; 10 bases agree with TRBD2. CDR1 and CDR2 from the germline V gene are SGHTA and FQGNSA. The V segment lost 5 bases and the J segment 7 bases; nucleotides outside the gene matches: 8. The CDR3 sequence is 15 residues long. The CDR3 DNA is TGTGCCAGCAGCCGGAGCGGGAGGGCCGGTAATGAGCAGTTCTTC. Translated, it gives CASSRSGRAGNEQFF. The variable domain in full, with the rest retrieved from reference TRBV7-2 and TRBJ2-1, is GAGVSQSPSNKVTEKGKDVELRCDPISGHTALYWYRQSLGQGLEFLIYFQGNSAPDKSGLPSDRFSAERTGGSVSTLTIQRTQQEDSAVYLCASSRSGRAGNEQFFGPGTRLTVL.

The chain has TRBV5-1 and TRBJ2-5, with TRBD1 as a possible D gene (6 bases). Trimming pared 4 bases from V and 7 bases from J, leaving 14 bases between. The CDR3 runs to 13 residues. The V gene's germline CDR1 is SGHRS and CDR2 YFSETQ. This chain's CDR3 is CASSISRGGTQYF. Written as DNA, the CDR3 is TGCGCCAGCAGCATATCGAGAGGGGGGACCCAGTACTTC.

The CDR3 nucleotides are TGTGCCAGCAGGGGAGTCGGAGTAAGACAGCCCCAGCATTTT. This codes for CASRGVGVRQPQHF. The chain couples TRBV2 to TRBJ1-5; unclear D gene. Trimming cost V 6 bases and J 7 bases, with 16 bases left between them. The CDR3 consists of 14 residues. CDR1 is SNHLY and CDR2 is FYNNEI in the germline V gene.

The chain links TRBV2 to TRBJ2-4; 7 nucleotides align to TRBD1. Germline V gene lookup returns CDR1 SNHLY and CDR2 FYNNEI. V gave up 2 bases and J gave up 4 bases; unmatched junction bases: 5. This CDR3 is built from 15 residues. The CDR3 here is CASSEFRQGKNIQYF. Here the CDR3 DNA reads TGTGCCAGCAGTGAATTCCGACAGGGTAAAAACATTCAGTACTTC. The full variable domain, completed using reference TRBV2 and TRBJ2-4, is EPEVTQTPSHQVTQMGQEVILRCVPISNHLYFYWYRQILGQKVEFLVSFYNNEISEKSEIFDDQFSVERPDGSNFTLKIRSTKLEDSAMYFCASSEFRQGKNIQYFGAGTRLSVL.

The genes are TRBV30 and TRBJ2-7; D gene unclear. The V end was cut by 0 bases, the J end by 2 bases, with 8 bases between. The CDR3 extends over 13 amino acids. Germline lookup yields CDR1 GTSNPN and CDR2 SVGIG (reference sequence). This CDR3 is CAWSVQVAYEQYF. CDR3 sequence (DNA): TGTGCCTGGAGTGTGCAGGTAGCCTACGAGCAGTACTTC.

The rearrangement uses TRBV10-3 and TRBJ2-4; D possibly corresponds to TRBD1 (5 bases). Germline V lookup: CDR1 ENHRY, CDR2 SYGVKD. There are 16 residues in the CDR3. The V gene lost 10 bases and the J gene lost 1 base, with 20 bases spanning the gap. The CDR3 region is CATSRPGQEAKNIQYF. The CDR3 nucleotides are TGTGCCACCAGCCGTCCCGGACAAGAGGCCAAAAACATTCAGTACTTC.

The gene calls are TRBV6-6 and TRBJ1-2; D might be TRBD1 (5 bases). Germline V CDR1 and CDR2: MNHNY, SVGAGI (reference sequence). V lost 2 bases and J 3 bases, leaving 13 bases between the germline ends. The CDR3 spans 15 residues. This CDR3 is CASSYAGRQDYGYTF. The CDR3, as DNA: TGTGCCAGCAGTTACGCGGGACGTCAGGACTATGGCTACACCTTC.

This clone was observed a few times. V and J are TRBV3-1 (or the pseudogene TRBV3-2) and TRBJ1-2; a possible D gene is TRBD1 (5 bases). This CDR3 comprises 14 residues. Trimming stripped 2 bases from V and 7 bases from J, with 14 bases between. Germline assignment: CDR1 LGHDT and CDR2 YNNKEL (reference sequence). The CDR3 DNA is TGTGCCAGCAGCCAAACCGACAGAACCGGTGGCTACACCTTC. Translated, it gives CASSQTDRTGGYTF.

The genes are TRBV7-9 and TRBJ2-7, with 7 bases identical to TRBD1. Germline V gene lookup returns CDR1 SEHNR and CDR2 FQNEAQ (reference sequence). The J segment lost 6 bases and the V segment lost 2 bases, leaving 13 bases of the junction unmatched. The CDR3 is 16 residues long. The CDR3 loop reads CASSLPLGQERTEQYF. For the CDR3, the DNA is TGTGCCAGCAGCTTACCCCTAGGACAGGAAAGAACCGAGCAGTACTTC.

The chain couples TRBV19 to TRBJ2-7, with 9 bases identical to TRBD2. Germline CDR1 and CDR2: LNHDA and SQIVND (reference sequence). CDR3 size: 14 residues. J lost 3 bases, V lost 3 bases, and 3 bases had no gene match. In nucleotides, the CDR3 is TGTGCCAGTAGTATTCGACTAGCGGTCTACGAGCAGTACTTC. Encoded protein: CASSIRLAVYEQYF.

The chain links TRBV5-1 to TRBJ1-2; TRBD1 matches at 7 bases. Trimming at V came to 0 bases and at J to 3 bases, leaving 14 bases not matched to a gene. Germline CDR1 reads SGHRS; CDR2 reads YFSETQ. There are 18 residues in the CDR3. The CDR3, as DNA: TGCGCCAGCAGCTTGGAGGCCTGGGGATCGGGGACAGACTATGGCTACACCTTC. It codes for CASSLEAWGSGTDYGYTF.

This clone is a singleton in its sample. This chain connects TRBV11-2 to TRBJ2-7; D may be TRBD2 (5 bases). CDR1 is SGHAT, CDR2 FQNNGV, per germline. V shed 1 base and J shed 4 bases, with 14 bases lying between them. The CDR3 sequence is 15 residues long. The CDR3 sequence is CASSLAFGRRYEQYF. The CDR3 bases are TGTGCCAGCAGCTTAGCTTTCGGCAGGAGGTACGAGCAGTACTTC.